This passage covers 10 T cell receptor beta chains from one sample sequenced in a study of T-cell reconstitution after alpha-beta-depleted transplantation in children. Researchers prepared the TCRbeta library using unique molecular identifiers, the study reports. MiXCR was run by TCRdb on the PCR reads, yielding one entry per CDR3 protein. The sample holds 200,000 to 250,000 distinct CDR3 sequences, 8% to 10% seen once. Source: PBMCs from the stem cell graft donor, taken from the stem cell graft. All receptors come from a human donor who donated a stem cell graft to a child with acute lymphoblastic leukemia.

This clonotype occurred a few times. The chain recombines TRBV20-1 with TRBJ2-7; D might be TRBD2 (6 bases). Trimming stripped 0 bases from V and 7 bases from J, with 19 bases between. CDR3 length: 15 residues. Germline CDR1 DFQATT, CDR2 SNEGSKA (reference sequence). The CDR3, as DNA: TGCAGTGCTAGAGATCTCCGGGACTGGATCGAAGAGCAGTACTTC. Translated: CSARDLRDWIEEQYF.

The chain carries TRBV5-1 and TRBJ2-2; D is unresolved. With 3 bases removed from V and 1 base from J, the gap between germline ends came to 4 bases. The CDR3 extends over 13 amino acids. Germline V lookup: CDR1 SGHRS, CDR2 YFSETQ. The CDR3 nucleotides are TGCGCCAGCAGCTCCCTGAACACCGGGGAGCTGTTTTTT. It encodes CASSSLNTGELFF.

A few counts support this clonotype. This rearrangement joins TRBV3-1 to TRBJ1-1; D remains ambiguous. The V end was cut by 3 bases, the J end by 1 base, with 9 bases between. Germline lookup yields CDR1 LGHDT and CDR2 YNNKEL (reference sequence). The CDR3 runs 14 residues. The CDR3 protein is CASSQPNRNTEAFF. Written as DNA, the CDR3 is TGTGCCAGCAGCCAGCCTAACAGGAACACTGAAGCTTTCTTT.

This clonotype turned up a few times. The chain links TRBV5-1 to TRBJ2-7; D is perhaps TRBD2 (5 bases). The V gene lost 2 bases and the J gene lost 0 bases, with 9 bases spanning the gap. This CDR3 is built from 14 residues. Germline V gives CDR1 SGHRS, CDR2 YFSETQ. CDR3 nucleotide sequence: TGCGCCAGCAGCTTTGAGCGGAGCTCCTACGAGCAGTACTTC. Protein product: CASSFERSSYEQYF.

The chain uses TRBV9 and TRBJ1-1; tentatively, D is TRBD1 (5 bases). V lost 0 bases and J lost 3, with 9 bases in between. Germline V gene data show CDR1 as SGDLS and CDR2 as YYNGEE. The CDR3 runs 14 residues. CDR3 region: CASSVGWDYTEAFF. CDR3 bases: TGTGCCAGCAGCGTAGGATGGGACTACACTGAAGCTTTCTTT.

This clonotype was seen once. The CDR3 here is CSAWYRVNTEAFF. The CDR3 DNA reads as TGCAGTGCTTGGTACAGGGTCAACACTGAAGCTTTCTTT. The rearrangement joins TRBV20-1 to TRBJ1-1, with D possibly being TRBD1 (6 bases). The length of the CDR3 is 13 residues. Trimming removed 5 bases at V and 2 bases at J, with 12 bases between. Germline V gives CDR1 DFQATT, CDR2 SNEGSKA (reference sequence).

This clonotype was observed a handful of times. The rearrangement uses TRBV5-1 and TRBJ2-1; weak D call: TRBD2 (6 bases). Trimming stripped 3 bases from V and 2 bases from J, with 12 bases between. CDR3 length: 15 residues. In germline, CDR1 is SGHRS, CDR2 YFSETQ. In nucleotides, the CDR3 is TGCGCCAGCAGCTACCTGGCGGGGCCCTACAATGAGCAGTTCTTC. Protein: CASSYLAGPYNEQFF.

This clonotype was detected ten times or more. CDR3 sequence: CASSFRSGWATEAFF. The CDR3 coding sequence is TGTGCCAGCAGCTTTAGATCAGGGTGGGCCACTGAAGCTTTCTTT. The V and J genes are TRBV11-2 and TRBJ1-1; a weak D match, TRBD1 (5 bases). The V and J ends lost 3 bases and 4 bases respectively, with 15 bases between them. This CDR3 has 15 residues. Germline V lookup: CDR1 SGHAT, CDR2 FQNNGV.

This clonotype was found many times. The CDR3 loop reads CASSEGPRQHMNTEAFF. The DNA for the CDR3 is TGTGCCAGCAGTGAAGGCCCTAGGCAGCACATGAACACTGAAGCTTTCTTT. The chain combines TRBV2 with TRBJ1-1, with D unclear. V dropped 1 base and J dropped 0 bases, with 15 bases sitting between them. Germline CDR1 reads SNHLY; CDR2 reads FYNNEI. CDR3 size: 17 residues.

This chain joins TRBV12-3 or TRBV12-4 and TRBJ1-1; the D gene is possibly TRBD1 (5 bases). The CDR3 spans 12 residues. V was trimmed by 10 bases and J by 8 bases, leaving 17 bases between them. The CDR3: CATNWAGTEAFF. The CDR3 nucleotides are TGTGCCACCAATTGGGCCGGGACCGAAGCTTTCTTT.